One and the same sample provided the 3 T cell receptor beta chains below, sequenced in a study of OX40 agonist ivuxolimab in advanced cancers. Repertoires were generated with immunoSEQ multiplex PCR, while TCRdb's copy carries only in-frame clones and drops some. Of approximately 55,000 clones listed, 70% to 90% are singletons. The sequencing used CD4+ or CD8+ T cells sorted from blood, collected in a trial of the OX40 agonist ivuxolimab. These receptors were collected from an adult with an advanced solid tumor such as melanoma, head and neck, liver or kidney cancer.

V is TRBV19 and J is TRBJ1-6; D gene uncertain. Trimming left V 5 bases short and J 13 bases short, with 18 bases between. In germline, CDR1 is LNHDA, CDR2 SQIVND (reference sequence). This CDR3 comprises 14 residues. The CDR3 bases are TGTGCCAGTAGTCCTGGCGGCGGGATGGGGCCCCTCCACTTT. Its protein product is CASSPGGGMGPLHF.

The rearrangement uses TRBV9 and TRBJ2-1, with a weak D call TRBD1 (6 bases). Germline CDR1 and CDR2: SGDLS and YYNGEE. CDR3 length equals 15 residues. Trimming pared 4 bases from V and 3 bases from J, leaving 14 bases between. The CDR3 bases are TGTGCCAGCAGCCCAGGGGCGGCGTACTACAATGAGCAGTTCTTC. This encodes CASSPGAAYYNEQFF.

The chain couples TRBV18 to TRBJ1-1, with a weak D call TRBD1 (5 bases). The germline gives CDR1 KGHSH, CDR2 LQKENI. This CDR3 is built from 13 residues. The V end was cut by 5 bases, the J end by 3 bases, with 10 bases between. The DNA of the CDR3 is TGTGCCAGCTCATTAAGCAGGGACACTGAAGCTTTCTTT. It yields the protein CASSLSRDTEAFF.